The clone carrying this T cell receptor beta chain was counted many times. Its antigen is currently unknown. These data originate in a study of human T cells and chemical hapten exposure. TCRdb re-called the RACE reads with MiXCR, one entry per CDR3 protein. The data show hundreds of thousands of distinct CDR3 sequences, with around 6% seen just once and roughly 5.4% held by the top ten. Overall study findings and caveats: With regard to DPC sensitization, TCRs above 1 in 1000 frequency did not change.

The time point was: patch test 2, 6 weeks after DPC sensitization. Described treatment: therapeutic diphenylcyclopropenone sensitization with weekly scalp DPC. Sequenced here: whole blood, sampled in connection with sensitization to the hapten diphenylcyclopropenone (DPC). This receptor was taken from a woman aged 18-30 years with alopecia areata. Some clones in this sample may be carry-over from other donors' samples.

CDR3 loop: CASSSLTGSFTMNTEAFF. CDR3 bases: TGTGCCAGCAGCAGTCTGACAGGGAGTTTCACCATGAACACTGAAGCTTTCTTT. The chain is built from TRBV12-3 or TRBV12-4 and TRBJ1-1; 7 nucleotides align to TRBD1. CDR3 length: 18 residues. After removal of 6 bases from V and 0 bases from J, the junction contained 16 bases not matched to a gene.